The TCR beta chain described here comes from a study of regulatory T cells in long-lasting Graves disease. Study-wide background: Antithyroid drug intake by newly diagnosed Graves' patients had lasted under 3 months.

The CDR3 runs 17 residues. V lost 3 bases, J lost 0 bases, and 15 bases lay in between. Per the germline V gene, CDR1 is KGHSH and CDR2 is LQKENI. The sample's time point: newly diagnosed GD, antithyroid drugs for less than 3 months. PBMC-extracted RNA yielded the TCR library. Construction of TCR beta libraries relied on iRepertoire HTBI primers and on Arm-PCR targeting CDR3 regions. MiXCR, applied by TCRdb to the multiplex PCR reads, yields one record per CDR3 protein. The sample yields about 440,000 distinct CDR3 sequences, about 15% seen once. These data were also filed under a second study, of T cells in Graves' hyperthyroidism and ophthalmopathy. In that study: Stable hyperthyroidism: no ophthalmopathy progression over 18 months of follow-up.

The sample was peripheral blood mononuclear cells (PBMCs), taken at new diagnosis, from a patient treated with antithyroid drugs. V and J are TRBV18 and TRBJ1-3, with D possibly TRBD1 on 6 matching bases. The TCR originated in a woman aged 30 to 39 with Graves disease. DNA for the CDR3: TGTGCCAGCTCACCTACAGGGCACCTTAGCTCTGGAAACACCATATATTTT. It is translated as CASSPTGHLSSGNTIYF. The entire variable domain, with the rest obtained from reference TRBV18 and TRBJ1-3, is as follows: NAGVMQNPRHLVRRRGQEARLRCSPMKGHSHVYWYRQLPEEGLKFMVYLQKENIIDESGMPKERFSAEFPKEGPSILRIQQVVRGDSAAYFCASSPTGHLSSGNTIYFGEGSWLTVV.